This T cell receptor (beta chain) derives from a study of T-cell reconstitution after alpha-beta-depleted transplantation in children. This clonotype was observed at least ten times. Library preparation (for TCRbeta) was performed with unique molecular identifiers. TCRdb ran MiXCR on the PCR reads and lists one entry per CDR3 protein. The sample has about half a million distinct CDR3 sequences; roughly an eighth are singletons. V lost 5 bases and J lost 5, with 10 bases in between. This CDR3 is 13 amino acids long. From germline, CDR1 is SGHTA and CDR2 FQGNSA. The specimen comprised PBMCs from the stem cell graft donor, sampled from the stem cell graft. The sequence was obtained from a human donor who donated a stem cell graft to a child with combined immunodeficiency. The chain recombines TRBV7-2 with TRBJ2-1; D possibly corresponds to TRBD1 (6 bases). The CDR3, as DNA: TGTGCCAGCAGCCCGTGGGGGCACAATGAGCAGTTCTTC. Residues: CASSPWGHNEQFF.